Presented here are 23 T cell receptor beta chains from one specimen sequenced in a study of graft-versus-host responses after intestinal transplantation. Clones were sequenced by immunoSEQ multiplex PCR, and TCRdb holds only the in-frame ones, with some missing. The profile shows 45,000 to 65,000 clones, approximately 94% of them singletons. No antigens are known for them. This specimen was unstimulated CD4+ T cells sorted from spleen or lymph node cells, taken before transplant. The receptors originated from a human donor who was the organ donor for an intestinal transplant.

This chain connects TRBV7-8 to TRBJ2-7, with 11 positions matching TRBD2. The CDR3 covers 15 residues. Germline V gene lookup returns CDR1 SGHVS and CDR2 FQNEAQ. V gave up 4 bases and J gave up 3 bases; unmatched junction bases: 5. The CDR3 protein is CASSSAGTSGYEQYF. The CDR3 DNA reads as TGTGCCAGCAGCTCAGCCGGGACTAGCGGCTACGAGCAGTACTTC.

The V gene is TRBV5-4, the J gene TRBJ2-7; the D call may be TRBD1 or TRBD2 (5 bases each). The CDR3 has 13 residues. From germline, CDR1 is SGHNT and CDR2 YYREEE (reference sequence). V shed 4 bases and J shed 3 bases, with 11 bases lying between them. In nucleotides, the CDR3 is TGTGCCAGCAGCAGGGACGGACGCTACGAGCAGTACTTC. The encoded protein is CASSRDGRYEQYF.

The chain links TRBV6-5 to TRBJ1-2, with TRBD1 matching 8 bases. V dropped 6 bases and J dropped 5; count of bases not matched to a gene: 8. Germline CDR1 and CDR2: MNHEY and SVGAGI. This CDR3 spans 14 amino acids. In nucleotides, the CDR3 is TGTGCCAGCAGACACGGACAGGGCTGGTATGGCTACACCTTC. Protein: CASRHGQGWYGYTF.

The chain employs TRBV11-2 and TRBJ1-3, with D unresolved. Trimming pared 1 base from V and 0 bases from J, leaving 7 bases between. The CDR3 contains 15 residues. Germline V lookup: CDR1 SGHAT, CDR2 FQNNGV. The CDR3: CASSLAGYSGNTIYF. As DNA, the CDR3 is TGTGCCAGCAGCTTAGCCGGATACTCTGGAAACACCATATATTTT.

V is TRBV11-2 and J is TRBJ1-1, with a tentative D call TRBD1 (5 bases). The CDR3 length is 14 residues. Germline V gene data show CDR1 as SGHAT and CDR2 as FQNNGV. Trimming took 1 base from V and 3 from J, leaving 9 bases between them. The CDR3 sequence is CASSLVGGDTEAFF. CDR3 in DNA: TGTGCCAGCAGCTTAGTCGGGGGTGACACTGAAGCTTTCTTT.

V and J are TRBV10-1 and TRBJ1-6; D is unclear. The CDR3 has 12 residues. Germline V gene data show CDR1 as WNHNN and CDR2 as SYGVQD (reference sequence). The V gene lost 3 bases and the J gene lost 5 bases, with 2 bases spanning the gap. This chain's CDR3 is CASSEHNSPLHF. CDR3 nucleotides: TGCGCCAGCAGTGAACATAATTCACCCCTCCACTTT.

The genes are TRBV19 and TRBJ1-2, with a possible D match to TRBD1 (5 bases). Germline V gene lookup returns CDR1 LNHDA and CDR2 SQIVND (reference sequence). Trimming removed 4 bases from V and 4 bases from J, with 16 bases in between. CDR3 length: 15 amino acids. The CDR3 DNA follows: TGTGCCAGTAGTAATCCCCAGGGACGGGGCTATGGCTACACCTTC. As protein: CASSNPQGRGYGYTF.

The CDR3: CASSSVGTAEAFF. DNA for the CDR3: TGTGCCAGCAGTTCTGTAGGTACAGCTGAAGCTTTCTTT. The chain links TRBV27 to TRBJ1-1; D remains unclear. The CDR3 runs 13 residues. V shed 4 bases and J shed 6 bases, with 12 bases lying between them. The germline V gene has CDR1 MNHEY and CDR2 SMNVEV (reference sequence).

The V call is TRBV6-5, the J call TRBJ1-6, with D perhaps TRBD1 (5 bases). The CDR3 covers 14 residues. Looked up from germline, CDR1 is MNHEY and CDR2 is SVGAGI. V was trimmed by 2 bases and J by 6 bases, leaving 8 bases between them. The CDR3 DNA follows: TGTGCCAGCAGTTACGGGGACGTTAATTCACCCCTCCACTTT. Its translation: CASSYGDVNSPLHF.

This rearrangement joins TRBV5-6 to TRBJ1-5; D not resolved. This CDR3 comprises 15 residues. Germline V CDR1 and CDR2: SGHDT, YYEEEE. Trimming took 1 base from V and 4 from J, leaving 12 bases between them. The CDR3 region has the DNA TGTGCCAGCAGCTTGTATGGTAAAACAAATCAGCCCCAGCATTTT. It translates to CASSLYGKTNQPQHF. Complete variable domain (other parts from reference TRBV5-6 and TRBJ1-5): DAGVTQSPTHLIKTRGQQVTLRCSPKSGHDTVSWYQQALGQGPQFIFQYYEEEERQRGNFPDRFSGHQFPNYSSELNVNALLLGDSALYLCASSLYGKTNQPQHFGDGTRLSIL.

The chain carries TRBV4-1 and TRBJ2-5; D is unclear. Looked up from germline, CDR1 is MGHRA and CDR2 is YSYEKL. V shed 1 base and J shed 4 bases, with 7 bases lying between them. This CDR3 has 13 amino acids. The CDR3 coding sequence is TGCGCCAGCAGCCAAGTTAGTGGAGAGACCCAGTACTTC. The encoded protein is CASSQVSGETQYF.

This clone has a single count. CDR3 loop: CASSTTLGTTLNEQFF. CDR3 in DNA: TGTGCCAGCAGCACTACTTTAGGGACTACCTTGAATGAGCAGTTCTTC. The chain combines TRBV7-9 with TRBJ2-1; 7 bases align to TRBD2. With 5 bases clipped from V and 7 bases from J, the junction kept 14 bases outside the gene matches. Per germline, CDR1 SEHNR and CDR2 FQNEAQ (reference sequence). This CDR3 region has 16 residues.

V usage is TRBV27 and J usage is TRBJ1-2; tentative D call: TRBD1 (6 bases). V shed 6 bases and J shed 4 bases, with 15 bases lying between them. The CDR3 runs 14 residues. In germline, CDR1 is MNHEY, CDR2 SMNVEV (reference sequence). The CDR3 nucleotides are TGTGCCAGCAGATATTCTGGGGGCCTCTATGGCTACACCTTC. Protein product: CASRYSGGLYGYTF.

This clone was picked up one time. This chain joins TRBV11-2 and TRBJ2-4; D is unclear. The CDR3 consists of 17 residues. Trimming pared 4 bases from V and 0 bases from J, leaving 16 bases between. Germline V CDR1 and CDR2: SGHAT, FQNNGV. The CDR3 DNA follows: TGTGCCAGCAGCTCGGAAAGAAAACCCATAGCCAAAAACATTCAGTACTTC. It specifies CASSSERKPIAKNIQYF.

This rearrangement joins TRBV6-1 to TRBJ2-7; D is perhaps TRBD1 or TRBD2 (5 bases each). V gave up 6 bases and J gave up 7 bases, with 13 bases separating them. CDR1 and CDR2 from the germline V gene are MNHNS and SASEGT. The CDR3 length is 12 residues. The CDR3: CASREGWREQYF. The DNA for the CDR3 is TGTGCCAGCAGAGAGGGGTGGCGAGAGCAGTACTTC.

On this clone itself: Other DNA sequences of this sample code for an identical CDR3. The CDR3 reads CASSLGQGGNEKLFF. For the CDR3, the DNA is TGTGCCAGCAGCCTCGGTCAGGGCGGTAATGAAAAACTGTTTTTT. The chain uses TRBV7-9 and TRBJ1-4; D perhaps matches TRBD1 (5 bases). This CDR3 region has 15 residues. V gave up 5 bases and J gave up 4 bases, with 14 bases separating them. Germline CDR1 reads SEHNR; CDR2 reads FQNEAQ (reference sequence).

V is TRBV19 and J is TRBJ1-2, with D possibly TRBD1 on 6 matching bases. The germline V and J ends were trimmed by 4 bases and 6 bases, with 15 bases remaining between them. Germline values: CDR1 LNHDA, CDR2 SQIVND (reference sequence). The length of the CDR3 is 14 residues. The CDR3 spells CASSTSGDGDGYTF. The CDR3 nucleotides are TGTGCCAGTAGTACTTCAGGGGACGGGGATGGCTACACCTTC.

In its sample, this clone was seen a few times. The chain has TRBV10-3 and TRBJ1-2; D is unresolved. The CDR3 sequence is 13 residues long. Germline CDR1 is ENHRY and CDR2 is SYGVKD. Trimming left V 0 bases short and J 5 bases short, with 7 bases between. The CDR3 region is CAISESTKYGYTF. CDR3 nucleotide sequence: TGTGCCATCAGTGAGTCAACAAAATATGGCTACACCTTC.

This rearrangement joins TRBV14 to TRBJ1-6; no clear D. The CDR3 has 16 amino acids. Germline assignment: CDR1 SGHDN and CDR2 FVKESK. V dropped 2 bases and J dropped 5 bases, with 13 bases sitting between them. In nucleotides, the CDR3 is TGTGCCAGCAGCCAACGGTCGGGGAATAATAATTCACCCCTCCACTTT. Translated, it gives CASSQRSGNNNSPLHF.

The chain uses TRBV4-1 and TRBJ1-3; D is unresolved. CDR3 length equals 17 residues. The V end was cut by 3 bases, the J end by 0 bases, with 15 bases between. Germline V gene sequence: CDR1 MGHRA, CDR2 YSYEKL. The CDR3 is CASSQVLQLISGNTIYF. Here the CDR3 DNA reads TGCGCCAGCAGCCAGGTACTACAGCTTATCTCTGGAAACACCATATATTTT.

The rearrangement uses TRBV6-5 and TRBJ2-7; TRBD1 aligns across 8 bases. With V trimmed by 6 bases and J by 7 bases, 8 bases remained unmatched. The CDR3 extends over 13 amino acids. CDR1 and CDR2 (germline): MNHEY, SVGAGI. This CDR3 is CASSRGQGGEQYF. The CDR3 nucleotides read TGTGCCAGCAGCCGAGGACAGGGCGGGGAGCAGTACTTC.

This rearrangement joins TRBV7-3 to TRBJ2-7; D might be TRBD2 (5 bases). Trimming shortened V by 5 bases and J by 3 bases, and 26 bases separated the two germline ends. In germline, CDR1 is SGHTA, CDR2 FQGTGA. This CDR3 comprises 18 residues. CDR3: CASSEIVCQSGSVYEQYF. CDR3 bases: TGTGCCAGCAGCGAAATAGTGTGTCAGAGTGGGAGCGTCTACGAGCAGTACTTC.

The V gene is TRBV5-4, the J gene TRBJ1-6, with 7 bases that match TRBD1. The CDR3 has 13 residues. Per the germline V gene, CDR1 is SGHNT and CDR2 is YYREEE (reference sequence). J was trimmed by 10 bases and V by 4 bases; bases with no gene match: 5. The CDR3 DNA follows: TGTGCCAGCAGCGTCCGACAGGGATCACCCCTCCACTTT. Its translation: CASSVRQGSPLHF.